This TCR beta chain was documented in a study of cytomegalovirus exposure and HLA in healthy donors. The wider study: HLA-typed donors contributed some 85 million unique TCRs, which were held in an early data release. Points from the study as a whole: TCR beta chain V- and J-gene trimming was linked, in a later analysis, to a missense variant in DCLRE1C.

The PCR ran on 60 Vbeta and 13 Jbeta primers. TCRdb's table, derived via immunoSEQ multiplex PCR, lists solely in-frame clones and lacks some. The sample lists tens of thousands of clones; about four fifths were seen once. Comments on this clone: Its antigen is unidentified.

Losses at the gene ends were 0 bases for V and 1 base for J; bases not matched to a gene: 5. The CDR3 is made up of 16 amino acids. Germline CDR1 and CDR2: SGHTS and YDEGEE. The sample comprised PBMCs. This chain uses TRBV5-8 with TRBJ2-3, with 7 bases aligning to TRBD2. This clonotype originated in a woman aged 40 to 49 in good health and CMV-seronegative. CDR3 amino acids: CASSLGLAARTDTQYF. The CDR3 DNA sequence: TGTGCCAGCAGCTTGGGACTAGCCGCCCGCACAGATACGCAGTATTTT.